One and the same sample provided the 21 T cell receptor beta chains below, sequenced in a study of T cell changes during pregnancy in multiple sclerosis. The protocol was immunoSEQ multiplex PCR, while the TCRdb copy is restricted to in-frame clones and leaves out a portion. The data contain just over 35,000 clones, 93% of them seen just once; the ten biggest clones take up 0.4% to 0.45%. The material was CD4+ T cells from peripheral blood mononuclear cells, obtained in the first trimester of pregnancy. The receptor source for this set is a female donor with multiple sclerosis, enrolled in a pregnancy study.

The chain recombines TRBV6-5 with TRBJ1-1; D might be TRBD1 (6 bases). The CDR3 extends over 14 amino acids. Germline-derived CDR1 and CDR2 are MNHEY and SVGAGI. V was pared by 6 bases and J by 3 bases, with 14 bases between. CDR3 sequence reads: CASRKMDRHTEAFF. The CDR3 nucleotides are TGTGCCAGCAGGAAAATGGACAGACACACTGAAGCTTTCTTT.

CDR3: CASSRGGVEKLFF. In nucleotides, the CDR3 is TGTGCCAGCAGCCGAGGGGGCGTCGAAAAACTGTTTTTT. The chain joins TRBV7-6 to TRBJ1-4, with 7 bases that match TRBD1. V trimming: 5 bases; J trimming: 8 bases; junction bases outside the gene matches: 5. CDR1 and CDR2 from the germline V gene are SGHVS and FNYEAQ. This CDR3 contains 13 residues.

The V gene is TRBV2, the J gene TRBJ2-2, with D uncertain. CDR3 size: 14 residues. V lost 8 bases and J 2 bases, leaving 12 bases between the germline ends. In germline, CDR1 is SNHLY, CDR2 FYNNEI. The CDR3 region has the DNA TGTGCCAGCCAACAAATTCGAAACACCGGGGAGCTGTTTTTT. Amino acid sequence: CASQQIRNTGELFF.

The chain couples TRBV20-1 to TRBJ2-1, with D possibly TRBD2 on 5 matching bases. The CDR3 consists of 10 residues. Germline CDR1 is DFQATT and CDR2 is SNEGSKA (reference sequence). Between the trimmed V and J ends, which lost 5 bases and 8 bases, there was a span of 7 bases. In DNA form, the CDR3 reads TGCAGTGCTCTGCGGGATGAGCAGTTCTTC. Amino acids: CSALRDEQFF.

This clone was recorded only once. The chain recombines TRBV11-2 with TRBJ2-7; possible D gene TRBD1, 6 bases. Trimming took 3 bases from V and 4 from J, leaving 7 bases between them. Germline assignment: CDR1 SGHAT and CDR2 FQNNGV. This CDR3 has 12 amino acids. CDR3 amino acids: CASSLGHYEQYF. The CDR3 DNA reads TGTGCCAGCAGCTTGGGACATTACGAGCAGTACTTC.

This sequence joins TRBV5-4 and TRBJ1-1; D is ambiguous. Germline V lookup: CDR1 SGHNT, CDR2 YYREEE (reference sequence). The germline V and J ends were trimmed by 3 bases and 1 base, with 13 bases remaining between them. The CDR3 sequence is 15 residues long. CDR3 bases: TGTGCCAGCAGCTCCTTCAACCGGGGGAACACTGAAGCTTTCTTT. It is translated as CASSSFNRGNTEAFF. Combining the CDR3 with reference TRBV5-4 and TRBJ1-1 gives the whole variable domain ETGVTQSPTHLIKTRGQQVTLRCSSQSGHNTVSWYQQALGQGPQFIFQYYREEENGRGNFPPRFSGLQFPNYSSELNVNALELDDSALYLCASSSFNRGNTEAFFGQGTRLTVV.

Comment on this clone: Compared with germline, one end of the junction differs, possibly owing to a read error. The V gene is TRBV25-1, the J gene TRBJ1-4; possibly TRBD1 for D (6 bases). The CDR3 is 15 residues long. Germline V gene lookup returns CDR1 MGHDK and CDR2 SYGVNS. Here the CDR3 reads CASSGPTGTKEKLFF. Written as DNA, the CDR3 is TGTGCCAGCAGTGGCCCGACAGGAACTAAGGAAAAACTGTTTTTT.

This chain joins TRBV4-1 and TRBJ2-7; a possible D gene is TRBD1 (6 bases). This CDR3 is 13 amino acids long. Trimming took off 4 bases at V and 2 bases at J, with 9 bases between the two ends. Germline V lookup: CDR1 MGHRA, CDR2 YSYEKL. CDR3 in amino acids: CASSLRGTYEQYF. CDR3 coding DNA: TGCGCCAGCAGCCTCAGGGGCACCTACGAGCAGTACTTC.

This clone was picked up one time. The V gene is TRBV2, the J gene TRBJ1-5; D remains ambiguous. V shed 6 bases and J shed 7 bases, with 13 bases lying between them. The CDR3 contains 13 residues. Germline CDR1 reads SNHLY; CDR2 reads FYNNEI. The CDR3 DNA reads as TGTGCCAGCAGGAGGGCAGACTTCCAGCCCCAGCATTTT. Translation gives CASRRADFQPQHF. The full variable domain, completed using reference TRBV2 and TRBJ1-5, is EPEVTQTPSHQVTQMGQEVILRCVPISNHLYFYWYRQILGQKVEFLVSFYNNEISEKSEIFDDQFSVERPDGSNFTLKIRSTKLEDSAMYFCASRRADFQPQHFGDGTRLSIL.

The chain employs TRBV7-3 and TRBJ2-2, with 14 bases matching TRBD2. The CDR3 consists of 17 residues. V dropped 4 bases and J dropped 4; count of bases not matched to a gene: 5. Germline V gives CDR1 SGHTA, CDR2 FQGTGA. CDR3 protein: CASSSSGLAGATGELFF. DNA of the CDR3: TGTGCCAGCAGCTCTTCGGGACTAGCGGGGGCCACCGGGGAGCTGTTTTTT.

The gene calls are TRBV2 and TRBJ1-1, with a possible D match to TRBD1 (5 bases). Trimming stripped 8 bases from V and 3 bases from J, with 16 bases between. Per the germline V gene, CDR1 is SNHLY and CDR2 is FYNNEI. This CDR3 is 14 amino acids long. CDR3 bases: TGTGCCAGCGGCGAAATCCAGGGATACACTGAAGCTTTCTTT. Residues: CASGEIQGYTEAFF.

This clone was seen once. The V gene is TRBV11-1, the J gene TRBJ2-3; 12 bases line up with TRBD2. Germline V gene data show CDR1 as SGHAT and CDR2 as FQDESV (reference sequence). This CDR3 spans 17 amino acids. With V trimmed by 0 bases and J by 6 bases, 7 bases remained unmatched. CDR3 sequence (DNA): TGTGCCAGCAGCTTAGCGGGACTAGCGGGTTCCGGCGATACGCAGTATTTT. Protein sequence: CASSLAGLAGSGDTQYF.

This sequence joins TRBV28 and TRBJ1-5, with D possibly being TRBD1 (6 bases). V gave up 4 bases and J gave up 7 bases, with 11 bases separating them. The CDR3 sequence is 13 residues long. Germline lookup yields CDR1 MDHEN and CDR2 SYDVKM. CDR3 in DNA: TGTGCCAGCAGTTACAGGGCCTACCAGCCCCAGCATTTT. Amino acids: CASSYRAYQPQHF. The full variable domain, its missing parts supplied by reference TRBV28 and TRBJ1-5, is DVKVTQSSRYLVKRTGEKVFLECVQDMDHENMFWYRQDPGLGLRLIYFSYDVKMKEKGDIPEGYSVSREKKERFSLILESASTNQTSMYLCASSYRAYQPQHFGDGTRLSIL.

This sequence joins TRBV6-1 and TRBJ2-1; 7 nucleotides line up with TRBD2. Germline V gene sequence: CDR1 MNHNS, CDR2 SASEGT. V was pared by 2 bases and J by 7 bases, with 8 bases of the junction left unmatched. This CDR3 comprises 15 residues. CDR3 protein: CASSEQGGSVNEQFF. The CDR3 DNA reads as TGTGCCAGCAGTGAACAGGGCGGGAGTGTGAATGAGCAGTTCTTC.

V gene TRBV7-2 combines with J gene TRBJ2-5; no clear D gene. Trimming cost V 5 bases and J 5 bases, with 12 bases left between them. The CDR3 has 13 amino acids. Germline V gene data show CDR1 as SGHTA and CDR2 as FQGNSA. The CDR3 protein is CASSPRSWETQYF. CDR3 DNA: TGTGCCAGCAGCCCTAGGTCATGGGAGACCCAGTACTTC.

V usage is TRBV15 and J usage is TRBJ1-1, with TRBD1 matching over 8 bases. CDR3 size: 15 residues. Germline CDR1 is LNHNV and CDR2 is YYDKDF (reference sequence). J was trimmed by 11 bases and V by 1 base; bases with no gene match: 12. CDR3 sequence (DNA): TGTGCCACCAGCAGAGGCGGACAGGGAGGGCCTCAGGCTTTCTTT. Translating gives CATSRGGQGGPQAFF. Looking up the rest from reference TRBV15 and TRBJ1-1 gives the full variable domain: DAMVIQNPRYQVTQFGKPVTLSCSQTLNHNVMYWYQQKSSQAPKLLFHYYDKDFNNEADTPDNFQSRRPNTSFCFLDIRSPGLGDTAMYLCATSRGGQGGPQAFFGQGTRLTVV.

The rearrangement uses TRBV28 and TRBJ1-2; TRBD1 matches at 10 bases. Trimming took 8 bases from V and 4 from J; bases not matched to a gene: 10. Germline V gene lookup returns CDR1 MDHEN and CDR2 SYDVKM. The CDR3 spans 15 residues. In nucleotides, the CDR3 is TGTGCCAGCCAGGGAGATGACAGGGGGCCCTATGGCTACACCTTC. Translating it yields CASQGDDRGPYGYTF.

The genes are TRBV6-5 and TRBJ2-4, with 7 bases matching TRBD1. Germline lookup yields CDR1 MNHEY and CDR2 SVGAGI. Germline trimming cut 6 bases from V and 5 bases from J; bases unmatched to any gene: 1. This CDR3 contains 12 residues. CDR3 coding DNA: TGTGCCAGCAGGGGACAGCAAAACATTCAGTACTTC. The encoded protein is CASRGQQNIQYF.

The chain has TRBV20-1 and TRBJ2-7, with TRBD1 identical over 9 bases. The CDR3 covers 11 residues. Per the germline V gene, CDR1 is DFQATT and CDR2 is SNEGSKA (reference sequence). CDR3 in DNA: TGCAGCGGACAGGGGTTAGGGGAGCAGTACTTC. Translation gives CSGQGLGEQYF.

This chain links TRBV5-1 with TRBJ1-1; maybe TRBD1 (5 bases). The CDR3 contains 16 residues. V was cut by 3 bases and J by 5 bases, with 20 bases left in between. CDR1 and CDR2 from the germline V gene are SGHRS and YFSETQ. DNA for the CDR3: TGCGCCAGCAGCTCCGGCAAAACAGGCGTGGGGACTGAAGCTTTCTTT. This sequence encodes CASSSGKTGVGTEAFF.

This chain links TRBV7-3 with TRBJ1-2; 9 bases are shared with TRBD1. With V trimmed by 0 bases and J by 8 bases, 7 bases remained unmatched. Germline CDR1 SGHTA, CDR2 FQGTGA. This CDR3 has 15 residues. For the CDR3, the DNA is TGTGCCAGCAGCTTAACGCGGGGACAGGGAAACGGCTACACCTTC. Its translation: CASSLTRGQGNGYTF.